One and the same sample provided the 28 T cell receptor beta chains below, sequenced in a study of OX40 agonist ivuxolimab in advanced cancers. TCRdb's copy holds only in-frame clones and misses some; the assay was immunoSEQ multiplex PCR. The sample holds more than 95,000 clones; approximately 94% are singletons and the top ten take around 0.17%. The sequencing here drew on CD4+ or CD8+ T cells sorted from blood, taken in a trial of the OX40 agonist ivuxolimab. The receptors originated from an adult with an advanced solid tumor such as melanoma, head and neck, liver or kidney cancer.

The V gene is TRBV11-2, the J gene TRBJ2-7; the match to TRBD2 covers 11 bases. The CDR3 has 15 residues. J gave up 6 bases and V 4 bases, and 8 bases lay outside the gene matches. Germline-derived CDR1 and CDR2 are SGHAT and FQNNGV. CDR3 amino acids: CASSSLAGGRFEQYF. As DNA, the CDR3 is TGTGCCAGCAGCTCTTTAGCGGGAGGGCGATTCGAGCAGTACTTC.

V is TRBV5-8 and J is TRBJ1-6; D may be TRBD1 (5 bases). Germline CDR1 SGHTS, CDR2 YDEGEE. This CDR3 contains 16 residues. V shed 4 bases and J shed 7 bases, with 18 bases lying between them. CDR3 protein: CASSRGSGEMNSPLHF. CDR3 DNA: TGTGCCAGCAGCCGGGGGTCGGGGGAGATGAATTCACCCCTCCACTTT.

CDR3 sequence: CASSPGIFQETQYF. The CDR3 DNA reads as TGTGCCAGCTCACCAGGGATTTTCCAAGAGACCCAGTACTTC. The chain uses TRBV18 and TRBJ2-5; D is ambiguous. Germline V gene lookup returns CDR1 KGHSH and CDR2 LQKENI. Trimming removed 2 bases at V and 1 base at J, with 8 bases between. The CDR3 is 14 residues long.

The rearrangement joins TRBV4-1 to TRBJ1-1; weak D call: TRBD1 (5 bases). The germline V gene has CDR1 MGHRA and CDR2 YSYEKL. CDR3 length: 14 residues. V was clipped by 4 bases and J by 6 bases, with 15 bases between them. CDR3 bases: TGCGCCAGCAGCCCTATAGGCTCCAGGGCTGAAGCTTTCTTT. This encodes CASSPIGSRAEAFF.

The rearrangement joins TRBV5-8 to TRBJ1-2; weak D call: TRBD1 (6 bases). The V end was cut by 3 bases, the J end by 0 bases, with 18 bases between. The germline V gene has CDR1 SGHTS and CDR2 YDEGEE. This CDR3 contains 17 residues. The DNA of the CDR3 is TGTGCCAGCAGCTCCCCGGCTCGGACAGCGACTAACTATGGCTACACCTTC. Its translation: CASSSPARTATNYGYTF. Together with reference TRBV5-8 and TRBJ1-2, the CDR3 gives the full variable domain: EAGVTQSPTHLIKTRGQQATLRCSPISGHTSVYWYQQALGLGLQFLLWYDEGEERNRGNFPPRFSGRQFPNYSSELNVNALELEDSALYLCASSSPARTATNYGYTFGSGTRLTVV.

The chain combines TRBV19 with TRBJ2-1; D is uncertain. Trimming left V 8 bases short and J 9 bases short, with 14 bases between. CDR3 length: 12 residues. CDR1 and CDR2 from the germline V gene are LNHDA and SQIVND (reference sequence). This CDR3 is CASGSRWGEQFF. For the CDR3, the DNA is TGTGCCAGTGGCTCTAGATGGGGTGAGCAGTTCTTC.

This chain connects TRBV12-2 to TRBJ1-2. TRBV12-2 is described as a pseudogene. CDR3 length: 13 residues. CDR3 sequence (DNA): TGTGCAAGTCGCTTAGCGACGGATTATGGCTACACCTTC. This encodes CASRLATDYGYTF.

The chain joins TRBV15 to TRBJ1-2; no firm D call. The CDR3 covers 14 residues. Germline assignment: CDR1 LNHNV and CDR2 YYDKDF (reference sequence). The V and J ends lost 2 bases and 4 bases respectively, with 11 bases between them. CDR3 in amino acids: CATSRPGILYGYTF. The CDR3 DNA reads TGTGCCACCAGCAGACCGGGAATCCTCTATGGCTACACCTTC.

The rearrangement links TRBV4-1 to TRBJ2-7; TRBD2 matches 7 bases. V gave up 5 bases and J gave up 3 bases; unmatched junction bases: 10. There are 15 residues in the CDR3. Germline V gene sequence: CDR1 MGHRA, CDR2 YSYEKL. The CDR3 region is CASSYWVAGVYEQYF. CDR3 nucleotides: TGCGCCAGCAGCTATTGGGTAGCGGGCGTCTACGAGCAGTACTTC.

DNA for the CDR3: TGTGCCAGCAGTGAAGTGGGGCTGAGTAATTCACCCCTCCACTTT. It codes for CASSEVGLSNSPLHF. The rearrangement uses TRBV6-1 and TRBJ1-6; perhaps TRBD1 as D (5 bases). Germline CDR1 MNHNS, CDR2 SASEGT. Trimming took 1 base from V and 6 from J, leaving 10 bases between them. The CDR3 length is 15 residues.

J is TRBJ2-7 and V is TRBV5-4; 7 bases fit TRBD1. CDR3 length: 14 residues. The junction had 6 bases not matched to a gene; V was cut back by 3 bases and J by 3 bases. Germline V gene sequence: CDR1 SGHNT, CDR2 YYREEE (reference sequence). In nucleotides, the CDR3 is TGTGCCAGCAGCTCTCGACAGGGTAACTACGAGCAGTACTTC. It yields the protein CASSSRQGNYEQYF.

The V and J genes are TRBV5-6 and TRBJ2-5, with a tentative D call TRBD1 (5 bases). With 1 base removed from V and 2 bases from J, the gap between germline ends came to 18 bases. The CDR3 spans 17 residues. Germline-derived CDR1 and CDR2 are SGHDT and YYEEEE. CDR3 in amino acids: CASSLSSAGRLQETQYF. Written as DNA, the CDR3 is TGTGCCAGCAGCTTGTCATCGGCAGGGCGCTTACAAGAGACCCAGTACTTC.

This clone has only one observation. J is TRBJ2-3 and V is TRBV9; 9 positions match TRBD2. From germline, CDR1 is SGDLS and CDR2 YYNGEE. The CDR3 consists of 15 residues. V dropped 0 bases and J dropped 3; count of bases not matched to a gene: 2. CDR3 amino acids: CASSVGLAGTDTQYF. The DNA for the CDR3 is TGTGCCAGCAGCGTAGGGCTAGCGGGAACAGATACGCAGTATTTT.

A few counts support this clone. This chain links TRBV28 with TRBJ2-1; D unclear. V was shortened by 3 bases and J by 7 bases, with 7 bases between the two germline ends. Germline CDR1 reads MDHEN; CDR2 reads SYDVKM. This CDR3 contains 12 residues. CDR3 DNA sequence: TGTGCCAGCAGTTTGCAAGATAATGAGCAGTTCTTC. Its translation: CASSLQDNEQFF.

The rearrangement uses TRBV5-1 and TRBJ2-7; D is perhaps TRBD2 (6 bases). Looked up from germline, CDR1 is SGHRS and CDR2 is YFSETQ. The V end lost 3 bases, the J end lost 3 bases, and 13 bases lay between the germline ends. CDR3 length: 14 amino acids. CDR3 DNA: TGCGCCAGCAGCTCTAGTCCGGGGGTCTACGAGCAGTACTTC. This gives the protein CASSSSPGVYEQYF. Filled out from reference TRBV5-1 and TRBJ2-7, the complete variable domain reads KAGVTQTPRYLIKTRGQQVTLSCSPISGHRSVSWYQQTPGQGLQFLFEYFSETQRNKGNFPGRFSGRQFSNSRSEMNVSTLELGDSALYLCASSSSPGVYEQYFGPGTRLTVT.

This clone was seen once. The genes are TRBV7-2 and TRBJ2-3; D is uncertain. Trimming shortened V by 5 bases and J by 5 bases, and 20 bases separated the two germline ends. Per the germline V gene, CDR1 is SGHTA and CDR2 is FQGNSA. The CDR3 contains 16 residues. CDR3 DNA: TGTGCCAGCAGCCCGGGCCGATGGCCTCCTCGAGATACGCAGTATTTT. It encodes CASSPGRWPPRDTQYF.

This chain joins TRBV5-4 and TRBJ2-3, with 9 bases identical to TRBD1. Unmatched junction bases numbered 3, after V lost 3 bases and J lost 4 bases. The CDR3 extends over 14 amino acids. Per the germline V gene, CDR1 is SGHNT and CDR2 is YYREEE (reference sequence). DNA of the CDR3: TGTGCCAGCAGCTACCGACAGGGGGCAGATACGCAGTATTTT. Protein sequence: CASSYRQGADTQYF.

The genes are TRBV5-6 and TRBJ1-1; 7 bases line up with TRBD1. CDR1 and CDR2 from the germline V gene are SGHDT and YYEEEE. J was trimmed by 4 bases and V by 3 bases; bases with no gene match: 6. This CDR3 has 14 amino acids. CDR3 amino acids: CASSYEQGFTEAFF. The CDR3 DNA reads TGTGCCAGCAGCTACGAACAGGGGTTCACTGAAGCTTTCTTT.

V usage is TRBV6-5 and J usage is TRBJ2-7; 7 nucleotides align to TRBD1. Germline V gene sequence: CDR1 MNHEY, CDR2 SVGAGI. The trim removed 5 bases at V and 7 bases at J, leaving 14 bases unmatched. The CDR3 totals 15 residues. The CDR3 nucleotides read TGTGCCAGCAGTACCCCTTCGACAGGGCATAGGGAGCAGTACTTC. This encodes CASSTPSTGHREQYF.

The rearrangement uses TRBV5-4 and TRBJ1-1, with a weak D call TRBD1 (5 bases). Trimming pared 4 bases from V and 1 base from J, leaving 14 bases between. Germline loops: CDR1 SGHNT, CDR2 YYREEE (reference sequence). This CDR3 has 15 amino acids. DNA of the CDR3: TGTGCCAGCAGCCTCCGGGGCATAAAGAACACTGAAGCTTTCTTT. This encodes CASSLRGIKNTEAFF.

V and J are TRBV4-2 and TRBJ2-2; D might be TRBD1 (5 bases). Germline CDR1 LGHNA, CDR2 YNFKEQ. Trimming left V 3 bases short and J 0 bases short, with 11 bases between. This CDR3 is 16 amino acids long. In DNA form, the CDR3 reads TGTGCCAGCAGCCACCGGGTAGGGGCGAACACCGGGGAGCTGTTTTTT. Protein sequence: CASSHRVGANTGELFF.

V gene TRBV6-5 combines with J gene TRBJ1-5; no firm D call. Trimming removed 6 bases from V and 7 bases from J, with 13 bases in between. CDR1 MNHEY and CDR2 SVGAGI come from the germline V gene. The CDR3 loop spans 13 amino acids. DNA for the CDR3: TGTGCCAGCAGACTCCGGACGGGGCAGCCCCAGCATTTT. Amino acid sequence: CASRLRTGQPQHF.

The V and J genes are TRBV6-5 and TRBJ2-2, with unresolved D. V gave up 0 bases and J gave up 9 bases, with 17 bases separating them. From germline, CDR1 is MNHEY and CDR2 SVGAGI. The CDR3 runs to 16 residues. The CDR3 DNA reads TGTGCCAGCAGTTACTCGTCCGTAGGCCTATCCAGGGAGCTGTTTTTT. It yields the protein CASSYSSVGLSRELFF.

This clone has a single count. The chain employs TRBV6-5 and TRBJ1-1, with a weak D call TRBD1 (5 bases). Germline CDR1 and CDR2: MNHEY and SVGAGI. The CDR3 is made up of 14 amino acids. V dropped 6 bases and J dropped 5 bases, with 16 bases sitting between them. CDR3 residues: CASSLQDRRTEAFF. CDR3 DNA: TGTGCCAGCAGCCTACAGGATCGAAGAACTGAAGCTTTCTTT.

This sequence joins TRBV7-2 and TRBJ1-2; TRBD1 is a possible D gene (6 bases). There are 13 residues in the CDR3. Germline CDR1 is SGHTA and CDR2 is FQGNSA. Trimming shortened V by 2 bases and J by 2 bases, and 6 bases separated the two germline ends. This CDR3 is CASSLQGNYGYTF. CDR3 in DNA: TGTGCCAGCAGCTTACAGGGGAACTATGGCTACACCTTC.

The gene calls are TRBV6-5 and TRBJ1-4; TRBD1 might be the D (5 bases). Between the trimmed V and J ends, which lost 4 bases and 7 bases, there was a span of 16 bases. This CDR3 is 15 amino acids long. CDR1 and CDR2 (germline): MNHEY, SVGAGI. CDR3 protein: CASSWRGRSVEKLFF. The CDR3 DNA reads TGTGCCAGCAGTTGGAGGGGACGAAGTGTTGAAAAACTGTTTTTT.

The chain combines TRBV5-5 with TRBJ1-3; D gene ambiguous. The germline CDR1 and CDR2 sequences are SGHKS and YYEKEE (reference sequence). The V gene lost 2 bases and the J gene lost 3 bases, with 12 bases spanning the gap. The CDR3 has 15 amino acids. DNA of the CDR3: TGTGCCAGCAGCTTAAGGCACAATCGTGGAAACACCATATATTTT. Translating it yields CASSLRHNRGNTIYF.

V gene TRBV4-1 combines with J gene TRBJ1-4; D remains ambiguous. The germline V gene has CDR1 MGHRA and CDR2 YSYEKL. The CDR3 contains 15 residues. V was shortened by 2 bases and J by 7 bases, with 14 bases between the two germline ends. For the CDR3, the DNA is TGCGCCAGCAGCCAACACGAGGCGAGTGGTGAAAAACTGTTTTTT. Translated: CASSQHEASGEKLFF.